This T cell receptor beta chain was identified during a study of shared clonotypes between healthy human individuals. A single count supports this clone. Naive-designated CD8 cells lacked CD45RO, were positively enriched for CCR7, and omitted terminally differentiated effector memory CD45RA+ cells. Libraries were prepared by immunoSEQ multiplex PCR; TCRdb keeps only in-frame clonotypes and omits some of them. This sample has approximately 2,200,000 clones; around 93% occur once, and the top ten carry around 1.7%. The sequenced sample was naive CD8+ T cells from PBMCs. The sequence derives from a man between 18 and 35 years old in good health. Some clones in this sample may be carry-over from other donors' samples.

In DNA, the CDR3 is TGTGCCAGCAGCAACTCCCCGGCGGGAGTCCACACCGGGGAGCTGTTTTTT. Translation: CASSNSPAGVHTGELFF. The chain combines TRBV13 with TRBJ2-2, with TRBD2 identical over 7 bases. The CDR3 spans 17 residues. V shed 5 bases, J shed 3 bases, and the junction held 12 bases outside the gene matches. Germline V gives CDR1 PRHDT, CDR2 FYEKMQ (reference sequence).